These T cell receptor beta chains were read from a single sample in a study of siplizumab effects on memory and regulatory T cells. Sequenced by immunoSEQ multiplex PCR; TCRdb stores in-frame clones only, minus some. The sample contains about 120,000 clones, over 85% of which appear only once. Input material: CD4+ T cells sorted from blood. These receptor sequences come from a human donor in good health. Both conserved end residues are part of each CDR3. A D gene is named only where the DNA matches it firmly. Not all rows give a size; the values are once, few, many and, for expanded clones, a class.

d_gene: TRBD2; abundance: .; len: 21; j_gene: TRBJ2-1; v_gene: TRBV5-1; CDR3aa: CASSLSTGRRLGTSGSEDRFF; CDR3nt: TGCGCCAGCAGCTTGAGCACAGGGAGAAGATTGGGGACTAGCGGGAGTGAGGATCGGTTCTTC
d_gene: .; abundance: .; len: 13; j_gene: TRBJ1-2; v_gene: TRBV5-4; CDR3aa: CASSLGQKYGYTF; CDR3nt: TGTGCCAGCAGCTTGGGACAGAAGTATGGCTACACCTTC
d_gene: TRBD1; abundance: .; len: 16; j_gene: TRBJ1-1; v_gene: TRBV5-1; CDR3aa: CASSPDRVSRNTEAFF; CDR3nt: TGCGCCAGCAGCCCGGACAGGGTTAGTCGGAACACTGAAGCTTTCTTT
d_gene: TRBD2; abundance: .; len: 14; j_gene: TRBJ2-7; v_gene: TRBV29-1; CDR3aa: CSVASGGAGHEQYF; CDR3nt: TGCAGCGTTGCTAGCGGGGGGGCCGGACACGAGCAGTACTTC
d_gene: TRBD2; abundance: .; len: 16; j_gene: TRBJ2-3; v_gene: TRBV7-3; CDR3aa: CASSSRLAGATDTQYF; CDR3nt: TGTGCCAGCAGCTCGAGACTAGCGGGAGCCACAGATACGCAGTATTTT
d_gene: TRBD2; abundance: .; len: 15; j_gene: TRBJ2-2; v_gene: TRBV7-6; CDR3aa: CASSLPLAGPGELFF; CDR3nt: TGTGCCAGCAGCTTACCTCTAGCGGGACCCGGGGAGCTGTTTTTT
d_gene: TRBD2; abundance: .; len: 15; j_gene: TRBJ2-1; v_gene: TRBV6-5; CDR3aa: CASRHRVSGRSEQFF; CDR3nt: TGTGCCAGCAGACACCGTGTTAGCGGGAGGTCTGAGCAGTTCTTC
d_gene: .; abundance: .; len: 16; j_gene: TRBJ1-2; v_gene: TRBV19; CDR3aa: CASSIDLGSPNYGYTF; CDR3nt: TGTGCCAGTAGTATAGATCTGGGGTCCCCTAACTATGGCTACACCTTC
d_gene: .; abundance: .; len: 13; j_gene: TRBJ2-1; v_gene: TRBV6-5; CDR3aa: CASSYLLYNEQFF; CDR3nt: TGTGCCAGCAGTTACTTGCTCTACAATGAGCAGTTCTTC
d_gene: TRBD1; abundance: .; len: 13; j_gene: TRBJ1-2; v_gene: TRBV7-2; CDR3aa: CASSGAGGYGYTF; CDR3nt: TGTGCCAGCAGTGGGGCAGGGGGCTATGGCTACACCTTC
d_gene: .; abundance: .; len: 16; j_gene: TRBJ2-2; v_gene: TRBV21-1; CDR3aa: CASSLRTGKNTGELFF; CDR3nt: TGTGCCAGCAGCCTCCGGACAGGAAAGAACACCGGGGAGCTGTTTTTT
d_gene: .; abundance: .; len: 15; j_gene: TRBJ2-3; v_gene: TRBV11-2; CDR3aa: CASSLQGTSTDTQYF; CDR3nt: TGTGCCAGCAGCTTACAGGGAACAAGCACAGATACGCAGTATTTT
d_gene: TRBD2; abundance: .; len: 16; j_gene: TRBJ2-3; v_gene: TRBV11-3; CDR3aa: CASSLVAGPSTDTQYF; CDR3nt: TGTGCCAGCAGCTTAGTAGCGGGACCTAGCACAGATACGCAGTATTTT
d_gene: TRBD1; abundance: .; len: 15; j_gene: TRBJ2-3; v_gene: TRBV5-8; CDR3aa: CASSLQGKITDTQYF; CDR3nt: TGTGCCAGCAGCCTACAGGGGAAAATCACAGATACGCAGTATTTT
d_gene: TRBD2; abundance: .; len: 18; j_gene: TRBJ2-7; v_gene: TRBV7-7; CDR3aa: CASSSLEGLAGGIDEQYF; CDR3nt: TGTGCTAGCAGCTCCTTGGAGGGACTAGCGGGAGGGATCGACGAGCAGTACTTC
d_gene: .; abundance: once; len: 14; j_gene: TRBJ1-1; v_gene: TRBV19; CDR3aa: CASSKPTVNTEAFF; CDR3nt: TGTGCCAGTAGTAAACCGACAGTGAACACTGAAGCTTTCTTT
d_gene: .; abundance: .; len: 15; j_gene: TRBJ1-3; v_gene: TRBV19; CDR3aa: CASSIQGGKGNTIYF; CDR3nt: TGTGCCAGTAGTATTCAGGGAGGCAAAGGAAACACCATATATTTT
d_gene: .; abundance: .; len: 15; j_gene: TRBJ1-4; v_gene: TRBV19; CDR3aa: CASSIAGFTNEKLFF; CDR3nt: TGTGCCAGTAGTATAGCAGGGTTCACTAATGAAAAACTGTTTTTT
d_gene: .; abundance: once; len: 15; j_gene: TRBJ2-1; v_gene: TRBV2; CDR3aa: CASSEERAVYNEQFF; CDR3nt: TGTGCCAGCAGTGAAGAGCGGGCGGTCTACAATGAGCAGTTCTTC
d_gene: TRBD1; abundance: .; len: 15; j_gene: TRBJ2-7; v_gene: TRBV19; CDR3aa: CASSRRQGARYEQYF; CDR3nt: TGTGCCAGTAGTAGGAGACAGGGGGCGCGGTACGAGCAGTACTTC
d_gene: .; abundance: once; len: 14; j_gene: TRBJ2-7; v_gene: TRBV5-6; CDR3aa: CASSLRSLSGEQYF; CDR3nt: TGTGCCAGCAGCCTACGGTCCCTCAGTGGCGAGCAGTACTTC
d_gene: .; abundance: once; len: 13; j_gene: TRBJ2-3; v_gene: TRBV10-1; CDR3aa: CASSEGATDTQYF; CDR3nt: TGCGCCAGCAGTGAGGGGGCTACAGATACGCAGTATTTT
d_gene: .; abundance: .; len: 16; j_gene: TRBJ2-1; v_gene: TRBV18; CDR3aa: CASSPLDSRGANEQFF; CDR3nt: TGTGCCAGCTCACCACTTGATAGCCGTGGGGCCAATGAGCAGTTCTTC
d_gene: .; abundance: .; len: 14; j_gene: TRBJ2-1; v_gene: TRBV30; CDR3aa: CAWGRDTSYNEQFF; CDR3nt: TGTGCCTGGGGAAGGGACACCTCCTACAATGAGCAGTTCTTC
d_gene: .; abundance: .; len: 14; j_gene: TRBJ1-1; v_gene: TRBV7-9; CDR3aa: CASSLDGFDTEAFF; CDR3nt: TGTGCCAGCAGCTTAGACGGGTTTGACACTGAAGCTTTCTTT
d_gene: .; abundance: .; len: 11; j_gene: TRBJ1-4; v_gene: TRBV19; CDR3aa: CASSIRGKLFF; CDR3nt: TGTGCCAGTAGTATCCGTGGAAAACTGTTTTTT
d_gene: .; abundance: .; len: 14; j_gene: TRBJ1-2; v_gene: TRBV6-5; CDR3aa: CASTPHRGWYGYTF; CDR3nt: TGTGCCAGCACCCCGCACCGGGGATGGTATGGCTACACCTTC
d_gene: .; abundance: .; len: 17; j_gene: TRBJ1-2; v_gene: TRBV2; CDR3aa: CASSPPDQLFQGYGYTF; CDR3nt: TGTGCCAGCAGCCCACCAGACCAGTTATTTCAGGGGTATGGCTACACCTTC
d_gene: TRBD1; abundance: .; len: 13; j_gene: TRBJ1-2; v_gene: TRBV5-1; CDR3aa: CASSLDRVIGYTF; CDR3nt: TGCGCCAGCAGCCTGGACAGGGTGATCGGCTACACCTTC
d_gene: TRBD1; abundance: .; len: 16; j_gene: TRBJ1-2; v_gene: TRBV7-9; CDR3aa: CASSSPGTGGAYGYTF; CDR3nt: TGTGCCAGCAGCTCACCCGGGACAGGGGGCGCCTATGGCTACACCTTC
d_gene: .; abundance: few; len: 14; j_gene: TRBJ2-2; v_gene: TRBV11-3; CDR3aa: CASSLGYDTGELFF; CDR3nt: TGTGCCAGCAGCTTGGGGTATGACACCGGGGAGCTGTTTTTT
d_gene: .; abundance: once; len: 14; j_gene: TRBJ2-4; v_gene: TRBV5-1; CDR3aa: CASSEGGPENIQYF; CDR3nt: TGCGCCAGCAGCGAAGGGGGGCCTGAAAACATTCAGTACTTC
d_gene: TRBD1; abundance: few; len: 13; j_gene: TRBJ1-1; v_gene: TRBV15; CDR3aa: CAANRGMDTEAFF; CDR3nt: TGTGCCGCTAACAGGGGGATGGACACTGAAGCTTTCTTT
d_gene: TRBD1; abundance: .; len: 14; j_gene: TRBJ2-3; v_gene: TRBV15; CDR3aa: CATSTQGDTDTQYF; CDR3nt: TGTGCCACCAGCACCCAGGGGGACACAGATACGCAGTATTTT
d_gene: .; abundance: .; len: 15; j_gene: TRBJ1-3; v_gene: TRBV6-1; CDR3aa: CASSAIRVKGNTIYF; CDR3nt: TGTGCCAGCAGTGCGATCAGGGTCAAAGGAAACACCATATATTTT
d_gene: .; abundance: few; len: 15; j_gene: TRBJ1-1; v_gene: TRBV29-1; CDR3aa: CSVSPRLGRNTEAFF; CDR3nt: TGCAGCGTAAGCCCACGGCTCGGGCGGAACACTGAAGCTTTCTTT
d_gene: TRBD2; abundance: .; len: 15; j_gene: TRBJ2-3; v_gene: TRBV6-5; CDR3aa: CASSYASGRGDTQYF; CDR3nt: TGTGCCAGCAGTTACGCTAGCGGGAGAGGAGATACGCAGTATTTT
d_gene: .; abundance: .; len: 14; j_gene: TRBJ1-2; v_gene: TRBV27; CDR3aa: CASSLSEQTYGYTF; CDR3nt: TGTGCCAGCAGTTTATCGGAGCAGACTTATGGCTACACCTTC
d_gene: .; abundance: once; len: 14; j_gene: TRBJ2-7; v_gene: TRBV6-6; CDR3aa: CASSYSSVSYEQYF; CDR3nt: TGTGCCAGCAGTTACTCAAGTGTCTCCTACGAGCAGTACTTC
d_gene: .; abundance: .; len: 17; j_gene: TRBJ1-5; v_gene: TRBV6-1; CDR3aa: CASSEALVRRSNQPQHF; CDR3nt: TGTGCCAGCAGTGAAGCCCTAGTTAGAAGATCCAATCAGCCCCAGCATTTT
d_gene: TRBD2; abundance: .; len: 15; j_gene: TRBJ2-7; v_gene: TRBV6-5; CDR3aa: CASAPGLAGVYEQYF; CDR3nt: TGTGCCAGCGCCCCGGGACTAGCGGGAGTATACGAGCAGTACTTC
d_gene: .; abundance: .; len: 13; j_gene: TRBJ1-2; v_gene: TRBV10-3; CDR3aa: CAISDTSGYGYTF; CDR3nt: TGTGCCATCAGTGATACCTCTGGCTATGGCTACACCTTC
d_gene: TRBD1; abundance: .; len: 10; j_gene: TRBJ1-1; v_gene: TRBV19; CDR3aa: CASGTGKAFF; CDR3nt: TGTGCCAGCGGGACAGGGAAAGCTTTCTTT
d_gene: TRBD2; abundance: .; len: 15; j_gene: TRBJ2-7; v_gene: TRBV5-4; CDR3aa: CASSLGTSGIYEQYF; CDR3nt: TGTGCCAGCAGTCTAGGGACTAGCGGGATCTACGAGCAGTACTTC
d_gene: .; abundance: .; len: 14; j_gene: TRBJ2-5; v_gene: TRBV7-9; CDR3aa: CASSTRLGVGTQYF; CDR3nt: TGTGCCAGCAGCACCCGACTAGGGGTGGGGACCCAGTACTTC